Listed below are T cell receptor beta chains from one sample, sequenced in a study of blood T cells in healthy people across ages. TCRdb reprocessed the 5' RACE reads with MiXCR, giving one entry per CDR3 protein. The sample yields 1.5 million to 1.9 million distinct CDR3 sequences, approximately 43% seen once. The sequencing input was blood. Receptors were obtained from a woman between 18 and 29 years old in good health. Both conserved end residues are part of each CDR3. The order of the fields is J gene, clone size, V gene, D gene, CDR3 DNA, CDR3 protein. D genes are given only for firm matches. Clone sizes are given selectively: once, few, many, or a class where the clone is expanded.

j_gene: TRBJ2-3; abundance: -; v_gene: TRBV5-5; d_gene: -; CDR3nt: TGTGCCAGCAGCCCCCGTCCATCCTCTAGCACAGATACGCAGTATTTT; CDR3aa: CASSPRPSSSTDTQYF
j_gene: TRBJ2-4; abundance: -; v_gene: TRBV29-1; d_gene: -; CDR3nt: TGCAGCGTTGTCCTCAGAAACATTCAGTACTTC; CDR3aa: CSVVLRNIQYF
j_gene: TRBJ2-3; abundance: few; v_gene: TRBV6-2/TRBV6-3; d_gene: TRBD2; CDR3nt: TGTGCCAGCAGTTTCGGGGGGTTCCCAAAAAAGGATACGCAGTATTTT; CDR3aa: CASSFGGFPKKDTQYF
j_gene: TRBJ1-1; abundance: few; v_gene: TRBV5-1; d_gene: -; CDR3nt: TGCGCCAGCAGCTTGGTTGGGTTTGGCACTGAAGCTTTCTTT; CDR3aa: CASSLVGFGTEAFF
j_gene: TRBJ2-6; abundance: -; v_gene: TRBV20-1; d_gene: TRBD2; CDR3nt: TGCAGTGCTAGAGTAGCGGGTACCCCCTCTGGGGCCAACGTCCTGACTTTC; CDR3aa: CSARVAGTPSGANVLTF
j_gene: TRBJ2-5; abundance: few; v_gene: TRBV20-1; d_gene: -; CDR3nt: TGCAGTGCTAGAGATCCCGAGCGGGTCCAAGAGACCCAGTACTTC; CDR3aa: CSARDPERVQETQYF
j_gene: TRBJ2-7; abundance: -; v_gene: TRBV5-1; d_gene: -; CDR3nt: TGCGCCAGCAGCCGCACCACCGGGCGATTTTCGACCTACGAGCAGTACTTC; CDR3aa: CASSRTTGRFSTYEQYF
j_gene: TRBJ1-5; abundance: -; v_gene: TRBV29-1; d_gene: -; CDR3nt: TGCAGCGTTGAATTTGAGGGCCATAGCAATCAGCCCCAGCATTTT; CDR3aa: CSVEFEGHSNQPQHF
j_gene: TRBJ1-2; abundance: -; v_gene: TRBV28; d_gene: -; CDR3nt: TGTGCCAGCAAACGGGACCCGGGTGGCTACACCTTC; CDR3aa: CASKRDPGGYTF
j_gene: TRBJ2-3; abundance: few; v_gene: TRBV7-2; d_gene: -; CDR3nt: TGTGCCAGCAGCTTAGACGTTGGGCCAGATACGCAGTATTTT; CDR3aa: CASSLDVGPDTQYF
j_gene: TRBJ1-6; abundance: many; v_gene: TRBV2; d_gene: -; CDR3nt: TGTGCCAGCAGTGATGTCGGGATAATAACAGATTCCTATAATTCACCCCTCCACTTT; CDR3aa: CASSDVGIITDSYNSPLHF
j_gene: TRBJ2-1; abundance: few; v_gene: TRBV3-1; d_gene: TRBD2; CDR3nt: TGTGCCAGCAGCCAAGTTGGGACTAGCAGGTACAATGAGCAGTTCTTC; CDR3aa: CASSQVGTSRYNEQFF
j_gene: TRBJ2-3; abundance: few; v_gene: TRBV7-2; d_gene: TRBD2; CDR3nt: TGTGCCAGCGGGATGGGGGGACTACTACTACCAGATACGCAGTATTTT; CDR3aa: CASGMGGLLLPDTQYF
j_gene: TRBJ2-4; abundance: -; v_gene: TRBV4-3; d_gene: TRBD1; CDR3nt: TGCGCCAGCAGCCAGGACAGGGTGGTTGGCAAAAACATTCAGTACTTC; CDR3aa: CASSQDRVVGKNIQYF
j_gene: TRBJ2-2; abundance: -; v_gene: TRBV6-2/TRBV6-3; d_gene: -; CDR3nt: TGTGCCAGCAGGGAAAGGACCGGGGAGCTGTTTTTT; CDR3aa: CASRERTGELFF
j_gene: TRBJ2-7; abundance: few; v_gene: TRBV25-1; d_gene: -; CDR3nt: TGTGCCAGCAGTGAGGGGCTCGAGCAGTACTTC; CDR3aa: CASSEGLEQYF
j_gene: TRBJ1-5; abundance: -; v_gene: TRBV20-1; d_gene: -; CDR3nt: TGCAGTGCTAGAGATGCAGGGAACAATCAGCCCCAGCATTTT; CDR3aa: CSARDAGNNQPQHF
j_gene: TRBJ1-1; abundance: few; v_gene: TRBV2; d_gene: TRBD1; CDR3nt: TGTGCCAGCAGTGAATGGACAGGAACGAACACTGAAGCTTTCTTT; CDR3aa: CASSEWTGTNTEAFF
j_gene: TRBJ1-2; abundance: -; v_gene: TRBV7-8; d_gene: -; CDR3nt: TGTGCCAGCAGCATTAAAGAAGGGTTAATTCATGGCTACACCTTC; CDR3aa: CASSIKEGLIHGYTF
j_gene: TRBJ1-2; abundance: few; v_gene: TRBV20-1; d_gene: TRBD1; CDR3nt: TGCAGTGCTAAAGTAGGGACAGGGAACTATGGCTACACCTTC; CDR3aa: CSAKVGTGNYGYTF
j_gene: TRBJ1-5; abundance: -; v_gene: TRBV9; d_gene: -; CDR3nt: TGTGCCAGCAGTCGCTCCGGGACAATCAATCAGCCCCAGCATTTT; CDR3aa: CASSRSGTINQPQHF
j_gene: TRBJ1-2; abundance: -; v_gene: TRBV3-1; d_gene: -; CDR3nt: TGTGCCAGCAGCCAGTCGGTCGGCGCGTATGGCTACACCTTC; CDR3aa: CASSQSVGAYGYTF
j_gene: TRBJ2-5; abundance: -; v_gene: TRBV30; d_gene: TRBD2; CDR3nt: TGTGCCTGGAGTAGGGGTAGCGGGGACCAAGAGACCCAGTACTTC; CDR3aa: CAWSRGSGDQETQYF
j_gene: TRBJ2-5; abundance: few; v_gene: TRBV6-6; d_gene: -; CDR3nt: TGTGCCAGCAGTAACGAAGGGGAGACCCAGTACTTC; CDR3aa: CASSNEGETQYF
j_gene: TRBJ2-7; abundance: few; v_gene: TRBV7-8; d_gene: -; CDR3nt: TGTGCCAGCAGCCCTTTTGTCGGGCAGGTTTACGAGCAGTACTTC; CDR3aa: CASSPFVGQVYEQYF
j_gene: TRBJ2-7; abundance: few; v_gene: TRBV6-2/TRBV6-3; d_gene: -; CDR3nt: TGTGCCAGCAGAGAGGACCCCCAACTACGGTTCGACGAGCAGTACTTC; CDR3aa: CASREDPQLRFDEQYF
j_gene: TRBJ1-1; abundance: few; v_gene: TRBV11-2; d_gene: -; CDR3nt: TGTGCCAGCAGCTCCCCCTCGGACGGGACTGAAGCTTTCTTT; CDR3aa: CASSSPSDGTEAFF
j_gene: TRBJ1-2; abundance: many; v_gene: TRBV4-1; d_gene: -; CDR3nt: TGCGCCAGCAGCCAAGTGGTCAGCACCAACTATGGCTACACCTTC; CDR3aa: CASSQVVSTNYGYTF
j_gene: TRBJ2-5; abundance: -; v_gene: TRBV4-3; d_gene: TRBD1; CDR3nt: TGCGCCAGCAGCCAAATAACAGGGGGAGAGACCCGGTACTTC; CDR3aa: CASSQITGGETRYF
j_gene: TRBJ2-1; abundance: -; v_gene: TRBV7-2; d_gene: -; CDR3nt: TGTGCCAGCAGCCTCACCCCGACAGGACAGTACAATGAGCAGTTCTTC; CDR3aa: CASSLTPTGQYNEQFF
j_gene: TRBJ2-1; abundance: few; v_gene: TRBV4-3; d_gene: -; CDR3nt: TGCGCCAGCAGCCAAGATGAAGGGCTAGTGGGTATGTTCTTC; CDR3aa: CASSQDEGLVGMFF
j_gene: TRBJ1-1; abundance: -; v_gene: TRBV12-3/TRBV12-4; d_gene: TRBD1; CDR3nt: TGTGCCAGCAGTATTATAACAGGGGGGTCAGCTTTCTTT; CDR3aa: CASSIITGGSAFF
j_gene: TRBJ1-1; abundance: few; v_gene: TRBV27; d_gene: -; CDR3nt: TGTGCCAGCAGCCTTTTCGTGCAGAACACTGAAGCTTTCTTT; CDR3aa: CASSLFVQNTEAFF
j_gene: TRBJ2-1; abundance: -; v_gene: TRBV4-3; d_gene: -; CDR3nt: TGCGCCAGCAGCCAAAATAGAGAAGAGACCCAGTTCTTC; CDR3aa: CASSQNREETQFF
j_gene: TRBJ2-1; abundance: -; v_gene: TRBV4-2; d_gene: -; CDR3nt: TGTGCCAGCAGCCAAGATCGATCAACTTTTCGGAATGAGCAGTTCTTC; CDR3aa: CASSQDRSTFRNEQFF
j_gene: TRBJ1-5; abundance: -; v_gene: TRBV4-1; d_gene: -; CDR3nt: TGCGCCAGCAGCCAAGATATGACTATTAATCAGCCCCAGCATTTT; CDR3aa: CASSQDMTINQPQHF
j_gene: TRBJ2-1; abundance: -; v_gene: TRBV7-8; d_gene: TRBD2; CDR3nt: TGTGCCAGCAGCTGTCGGACTAGCGGGGATTACCAGGCTGAGCAGTTCTTC; CDR3aa: CASSCRTSGDYQAEQFF
j_gene: TRBJ2-7; abundance: few; v_gene: TRBV9; d_gene: -; CDR3nt: TGTGCCAGCAGCGTAGGTGGGGGGACCGAGCAGTACTTC; CDR3aa: CASSVGGGTEQYF
j_gene: TRBJ2-1; abundance: -; v_gene: TRBV7-2; d_gene: TRBD2; CDR3nt: TGTGCCAGCAGCTTCCGCGGGGGGTCCGATTACTACAATGAGCAGTTCTTC; CDR3aa: CASSFRGGSDYYNEQFF
j_gene: TRBJ1-1; abundance: -; v_gene: TRBV28; d_gene: TRBD1; CDR3nt: TGTGCCAGCAGTTTATTAGGGACAGGGAAACTGAGAGCTTTCTTT; CDR3aa: CASSLLGTGKLRAFF
j_gene: TRBJ1-5; abundance: -; v_gene: TRBV21-1; d_gene: -; CDR3nt: TGTGCCAGCAGCCCGTCCAGGGTTTGCAATCAGCCCCAGCATTTT; CDR3aa: CASSPSRVCNQPQHF
j_gene: TRBJ1-1; abundance: -; v_gene: TRBV7-3; d_gene: -; CDR3nt: TGTGCCAGCAGCTGGACCCGAAACACTGAAGCTTTCTTT; CDR3aa: CASSWTRNTEAFF
j_gene: TRBJ2-3; abundance: few; v_gene: TRBV20-1; d_gene: TRBD2; CDR3nt: TGCAGTGCTAGAGATTGGACTAGCGGGGGCCTCACAGATACGCAGTATTTT; CDR3aa: CSARDWTSGGLTDTQYF
j_gene: TRBJ1-5; abundance: -; v_gene: TRBV10-1; d_gene: TRBD1; CDR3nt: TGCGCCAGCAGTGAGTCAACGTCAGGGACAGGGGGCGCGGAGTACAATCAGCCCCAGCATTTT; CDR3aa: CASSESTSGTGGAEYNQPQHF
j_gene: TRBJ1-2; abundance: -; v_gene: TRBV3-1; d_gene: -; CDR3nt: TGTGCCAGCAGCCGACGAGACAGCTCTAACTATGGCTACACCTTC; CDR3aa: CASSRRDSSNYGYTF
j_gene: TRBJ2-3; abundance: many; v_gene: TRBV12-3/TRBV12-4; d_gene: -; CDR3nt: TGTGCCAGCAGTTTTCAGGGATCAGATACGCAGTATTTT; CDR3aa: CASSFQGSDTQYF
j_gene: TRBJ2-3; abundance: few; v_gene: TRBV18; d_gene: TRBD2; CDR3nt: TGTGCCAGCTCACCAGGACTGGGCGGGAGTGGCTCAGATACGCAGTATTTT; CDR3aa: CASSPGLGGSGSDTQYF
j_gene: TRBJ2-7; abundance: -; v_gene: TRBV5-6; d_gene: -; CDR3nt: TGTGCCAGCAGCCACTTCACTTCGCACGAGCAGTACTTC; CDR3aa: CASSHFTSHEQYF
j_gene: TRBJ1-5; abundance: few; v_gene: TRBV11-2; d_gene: -; CDR3nt: TGTGCCAGCAGCTTAGATCTGGCGGGCAATCAGCCCCAGCATTTT; CDR3aa: CASSLDLAGNQPQHF
j_gene: TRBJ1-2; abundance: -; v_gene: TRBV6-2/TRBV6-3; d_gene: -; CDR3nt: TGTGCCAGCAGTGGGAGGTATAACTATGGCTACACCTTC; CDR3aa: CASSGRYNYGYTF
j_gene: TRBJ2-1; abundance: -; v_gene: TRBV7-9; d_gene: -; CDR3nt: TGTGCCAGCAGCTTAGTCAGGGGCCGTAATAATGAGCAGTTCTTC; CDR3aa: CASSLVRGRNNEQFF
j_gene: TRBJ2-5; abundance: -; v_gene: TRBV7-9; d_gene: -; CDR3nt: TGTGCCAGCAGCCCTTTTGTAAATGGGGAGACCCAGTACTTC; CDR3aa: CASSPFVNGETQYF
j_gene: TRBJ1-4; abundance: -; v_gene: TRBV20-1; d_gene: -; CDR3nt: TGCAGTGCTAAGGACATAACTTGGGGGATTAATGAAAAACTGTTTTTT; CDR3aa: CSAKDITWGINEKLFF
j_gene: TRBJ2-7; abundance: -; v_gene: TRBV7-2; d_gene: TRBD1; CDR3nt: TGTGCCAGCAGCTTACTCGGAAACAGACAGGGTGGGGTCCGCGAGCAGTACTTC; CDR3aa: CASSLLGNRQGGVREQYF